A single sample gave rise to the 30 T cell receptor beta chains below, sequenced in a study of technical replicates of blood from a few donors. Generated by immunoSEQ multiplex PCR, the TCRdb table keeps only in-frame clones and is missing some. Found here are approximately 76,000 clones, roughly 85% of them singletons; the top ten hold roughly 4.4%. The sequenced sample consisted of PBMCs. All receptors derive from a human donor in good health. Some clones in this sample may be carry-over from other donors' samples.

V usage is TRBV19 and J usage is TRBJ1-2; 8 positions agree with TRBD1. Germline V lookup: CDR1 LNHDA, CDR2 SQIVND (reference sequence). Unmatched junction bases numbered 7, after V lost 4 bases and J lost 6 bases. This CDR3 contains 14 residues. The CDR3 bases are TGTGCCAGTAGTACCCAAGGACAGGGAAATGGCTACACCTTC. As protein: CASSTQGQGNGYTF.

As concerns this clone: The junction shows a germline mismatch at one end, possibly a read error. CDR3 sequence reads: CANSQVESIDTQYF. The CDR3 DNA reads as TGTGCCAACAGCCAAGTAGAGAGTATAGATACGCAGTATTTT. The rearrangement links TRBV4-2 to TRBJ2-3; D is undetermined. Per the germline V gene, CDR1 is LGHNA and CDR2 is YNFKEQ. The CDR3 runs to 14 residues.

The chain is built from TRBV19 and TRBJ1-2; no clear D gene. The CDR3 has 14 amino acids. Germline CDR1 reads LNHDA; CDR2 reads SQIVND (reference sequence). Trimming removed 3 bases at V and 2 bases at J, with 10 bases between. DNA of the CDR3: TGTGCCAGTAGTATTAGCTTGGCGAACTATGGCTACACCTTC. It yields the protein CASSISLANYGYTF.

This chain connects TRBV5-1 to TRBJ2-3; 7 bases are shared with TRBD2. The V gene's germline CDR1 is SGHRS and CDR2 YFSETQ. V was clipped by 0 bases and J by 2 bases; unmatched bases: 9. This CDR3 has 17 residues. The CDR3 DNA follows: TGCGCCAGCAGCTTGGGTACACTAGCGTTGAACACAGATACGCAGTATTTT. Its translation: CASSLGTLALNTDTQYF. Drawing the rest from reference TRBV5-1 and TRBJ2-3, the complete variable domain is KAGVTQTPRYLIKTRGQQVTLSCSPISGHRSVSWYQQTPGQGLQFLFEYFSETQRNKGNFPGRFSGRQFSNSRSEMNVSTLELGDSALYLCASSLGTLALNTDTQYFGPGTRLTVL.

The chain joins TRBV9 to TRBJ1-2, with 9 bases that match TRBD1. V dropped 3 bases and J dropped 8; count of bases not matched to a gene: 5. Germline lookup yields CDR1 SGDLS and CDR2 YYNGEE. The CDR3 length is 13 residues. CDR3 amino acids: CASSGRTGVGYTF. The CDR3 bases are TGTGCCAGCAGCGGACGGACAGGGGTCGGCTACACCTTC.

This clone came up many times. The genes are TRBV6-5 and TRBJ1-2; D is unclear. The CDR3 loop spans 11 amino acids. V was cut by 5 bases and J by 5 bases, with 6 bases left in between. Germline CDR1 is MNHEY and CDR2 is SVGAGI. This CDR3 reads CASSPLYGYTF. DNA of the CDR3: TGTGCCAGCAGTCCCTTATATGGCTACACCTTC.

The chain joins TRBV30 to TRBJ1-4, with TRBD1 identical over 7 bases. The junction had 7 bases not matched to a gene; V was cut back by 2 bases and J by 7 bases. Germline CDR1 is GTSNPN and CDR2 is SVGIG (reference sequence). The CDR3 runs 14 residues. DNA for the CDR3: TGTGCCTGGAGTCACACAGGGGCCGGTGAAAAACTGTTTTTT. The encoded protein is CAWSHTGAGEKLFF.

This clone was counted once. The CDR3 is CASSPGRGTGELFF. CDR3 bases: TGCGCCAGCAGCCCGGGCAGGGGGACCGGGGAGCTGTTTTTT. The chain links TRBV4-1 to TRBJ2-2, with TRBD1 matching 7 bases. CDR3 size: 14 residues. Germline CDR1 is MGHRA and CDR2 is YSYEKL. J gave up 5 bases and V 4 bases, and 4 bases lay outside the gene matches.

This chain connects TRBV10-3 to TRBJ1-6, with 7 positions matching TRBD1. The CDR3 has 12 residues. Germline V gene sequence: CDR1 ENHRY, CDR2 SYGVKD. J was trimmed by 12 bases and V by 10 bases; bases with no gene match: 9. CDR3 DNA: TGTGCCACCACCGAGGGGGACAGACCCCTCCACTTT. It encodes CATTEGDRPLHF.

The chain combines TRBV5-8 with TRBJ2-5, with 8 bases matching TRBD1. After removal of 3 bases from V and 4 bases from J, the junction contained 14 bases not matched to a gene. The CDR3 is made up of 17 amino acids. Looked up from germline, CDR1 is SGHTS and CDR2 is YDEGEE. The chain's CDR3 is CASSSGQGWVPRETQYF. In nucleotides, the CDR3 is TGTGCCAGCAGCTCTGGACAGGGCTGGGTTCCCAGAGAGACCCAGTACTTC.

The chain links TRBV6-5 to TRBJ2-5; a weak D match, TRBD2 (5 bases). The J call could be wrong; TRBJ2-7 is a better fit for the DNA end. Germline assignment: CDR1 MNHEY and CDR2 SVGAGI. There are 13 residues in the CDR3. As DNA, the CDR3 is TGTGCCAGCAGCCGGACTCCCTCCTACGAGCAGTACTTC. Its protein product is CASSRTPSYEQYF.

In this sample, this clone turned up once. J is TRBJ2-2 and V is TRBV9; D is undetermined. CDR1 and CDR2 (germline): SGDLS, YYNGEE. V lost 3 bases and J 0 bases, leaving 6 bases between the germline ends. The CDR3 loop spans 14 amino acids. The CDR3 DNA is TGTGCCAGCAGCGCCCCAGCGAACACCGGGGAGCTGTTTTTT. This translates into CASSAPANTGELFF.

This clone was counted only a few times. The V gene is TRBV2, the J gene TRBJ1-4, with 7 nucleotides matching TRBD1. Trimming at V came to 6 bases and at J to 8 bases, leaving 12 bases not matched to a gene. This CDR3 contains 15 residues. The germline gives CDR1 SNHLY, CDR2 FYNNEI. CDR3 sequence reads: CASRGADRTTEKLFF. CDR3 coding DNA: TGTGCCAGCAGGGGGGCGGACAGGACGACGGAAAAACTGTTTTTT.

The chain joins TRBV7-3 to TRBJ1-6; a weak D match, TRBD1 (5 bases). CDR3 length equals 14 residues. Trimming cost V 2 bases and J 6 bases, with 8 bases left between them. Per the germline V gene, CDR1 is SGHTA and CDR2 is FQGTGA. DNA of the CDR3: TGTGCCAGCAGCTTACAAGGGGCTAATTCACCCCTCCACTTT. Translating it yields CASSLQGANSPLHF.

The chain recombines TRBV29-1 with TRBJ1-5, with D perhaps TRBD1 (5 bases). Trimming took 0 bases from V and 4 from J, leaving 13 bases between them. CDR1 and CDR2 (germline): SQVTM, ANQGSEA. This CDR3 is 15 amino acids long. The CDR3 DNA reads TGCAGCGTTGAAGAGTCAGGGTTAAGTAATCAGCCCCAGCATTTT. Encoded protein: CSVEESGLSNQPQHF. Using reference TRBV29-1 and TRBJ1-5 for the parts outside the CDR3, the full variable domain is SAVISQKPSRDICQRGTSLTIQCQVDSQVTMMFWYRQQPGQSLTLIATANQGSEATYESGFVIDKFPISRPNLTFSTLTVSNMSPEDSSIYLCSVEESGLSNQPQHFGDGTRLSIL.

This clone came up a few times. J is TRBJ1-5 and V is TRBV29-1; tentative D call: TRBD1 (5 bases). The CDR3 runs 14 residues. Germline lookup yields CDR1 SQVTM and CDR2 ANQGSEA. Trimming stripped 4 bases from V and 2 bases from J, with 12 bases between. The CDR3 sequence: CSVAGGGGNQPQHF. The CDR3 region has the DNA TGCAGCGTTGCGGGGGGAGGTGGCAATCAGCCCCAGCATTTT. The variable domain in full, completed from reference TRBV29-1 and TRBJ1-5, reads SAVISQKPSRDICQRGTSLTIQCQVDSQVTMMFWYRQQPGQSLTLIATANQGSEATYESGFVIDKFPISRPNLTFSTLTVSNMSPEDSSIYLCSVAGGGGNQPQHFGDGTRLSIL.

The rearrangement joins TRBV30 to TRBJ2-7; D is ambiguous. The length of the CDR3 is 10 residues. V lost 1 base and J lost 9, with 7 bases in between. Germline values: CDR1 GTSNPN, CDR2 SVGIG (reference sequence). The CDR3 spells CAWSDSVQYF. CDR3 nucleotide sequence: TGTGCCTGGAGTGATTCAGTGCAGTACTTC.

The chain combines TRBV7-3 with TRBJ1-1; no definite D call. This CDR3 is 13 amino acids long. Germline V CDR1 and CDR2: SGHTA, FQGTGA. V lost 2 bases and J 10 bases, leaving 14 bases between the germline ends. Here the CDR3 reads CASSLYGRDGAFF. In nucleotides, the CDR3 is TGTGCCAGCAGCTTATATGGGCGAGATGGAGCTTTCTTT.

The V gene is TRBV7-8, the J gene TRBJ2-1; 10 nucleotides line up with TRBD2. The germline V gene encodes CDR1 SGHVS and CDR2 FQNEAQ. There are 16 residues in the CDR3. J was trimmed by 7 bases and V by 5 bases; bases with no gene match: 11. This CDR3 is CASSLQSGGVRNEQFF. For the CDR3, the DNA is TGTGCCAGCAGCCTCCAAAGCGGGGGGGTAAGAAATGAGCAGTTCTTC. Variable domain in full (rest from reference TRBV7-8 and TRBJ2-1): GAGVSQSPRYKVAKRGQDVALRCDPISGHVSLFWYQQALGQGPEFLTYFQNEAQLDKSGLPSDRFFAERPEGSVSTLKIQRTQQEDSAVYLCASSLQSGGVRNEQFFGPGTRLTVL.

This clone was recorded once. The chain carries TRBV19 and TRBJ2-7; D perhaps matches TRBD1 (6 bases). The germline V and J ends were trimmed by 3 bases and 6 bases, with 15 bases remaining between them. This CDR3 comprises 14 residues. CDR1 LNHDA and CDR2 SQIVND come from the germline V gene (reference sequence). This CDR3 reads CASSIYGTPSEQYF. CDR3 nucleotides: TGTGCCAGTAGTATTTACGGGACACCATCCGAGCAGTACTTC.

The genes are TRBV30 and TRBJ2-2; perhaps TRBD1 as D (6 bases). This CDR3 comprises 16 residues. Trimming cost V 2 bases and J 2 bases, with 15 bases left between them. Germline-derived CDR1 and CDR2 are GTSNPN and SVGIG (reference sequence). The DNA of the CDR3 is TGTGCCTGGAGTCCCACCTGGGGGCAAAACACCGGGGAGCTGTTTTTT. It translates to CAWSPTWGQNTGELFF.

V is TRBV10-3 and J is TRBJ2-1; a weak D match, TRBD2 (6 bases). This CDR3 contains 15 residues. Germline values: CDR1 ENHRY, CDR2 SYGVKD. Deletions cut 6 bases from V and 0 bases from J, with 12 bases between. As DNA, the CDR3 is TGTGCCATCAGCGCCGGGACTTACTCCTACAATGAGCAGTTCTTC. Its protein product is CAISAGTYSYNEQFF.

Here the CDR3 reads CAISELGLANTYEQYF. Here the CDR3 DNA reads TGTGCCATCAGTGAATTGGGACTAGCGAACACCTACGAGCAGTACTTC. The J gene is TRBJ2-7, the V gene TRBV10-3; 10 bases align to TRBD2. The CDR3 length is 16 residues. V lost 3 bases to trimming and J lost 2 bases; unmatched junction nucleotides: 7. Germline V gene sequence: CDR1 ENHRY, CDR2 SYGVKD.

The V gene is TRBV5-1, the J gene TRBJ1-1; 8 nucleotides match TRBD1. Germline values: CDR1 SGHRS, CDR2 YFSETQ. The CDR3 runs 13 residues. Losses at the gene ends were 0 bases for V and 7 bases for J; bases not matched to a gene: 2. The CDR3 protein is CASSLATGGEAFF. CDR3 coding DNA: TGCGCCAGCAGCTTGGCCACAGGGGGTGAAGCTTTCTTT.

This clone was seen a handful of times. The CDR3 DNA reads as TGTGCCAGCAGTGCTGGGCCCTATAATTCACCCCTCCACTTT. It translates to CASSAGPYNSPLHF. The rearrangement uses TRBV6-1 and TRBJ1-6; D unresolved. V dropped 4 bases and J dropped 2 bases, with 6 bases sitting between them. The length of the CDR3 is 14 residues. Germline V gene data show CDR1 as MNHNS and CDR2 as SASEGT.

The V gene is TRBV7-2, the J gene TRBJ2-5; weak D call: TRBD2 (6 bases). Germline assignment: CDR1 SGHTA and CDR2 FQGNSA. This CDR3 region has 14 residues. The V and J ends lost 2 bases and 5 bases respectively, with 12 bases between them. This CDR3 is CASSLLGGVETQYF. For the CDR3, the DNA is TGTGCCAGCAGCTTATTAGGAGGGGTCGAGACCCAGTACTTC.

The chain is built from TRBV9 and TRBJ2-3, with 10 bases matching TRBD2. This CDR3 spans 16 amino acids. Per the germline V gene, CDR1 is SGDLS and CDR2 is YYNGEE. Trimming at V came to 4 bases and at J to 1 base, leaving 6 bases not matched to a gene. The CDR3 sequence: CASSRSGGAGTDTQYF. The CDR3 region has the DNA TGTGCCAGCAGCAGAAGCGGGGGGGCGGGCACAGATACGCAGTATTTT.

The chain employs TRBV25-1 and TRBJ2-7; 8 nucleotides line up with TRBD2. After removal of 3 bases from V and 7 bases from J, the junction contained 8 bases not matched to a gene. Germline assignment: CDR1 MGHDK and CDR2 SYGVNS. The CDR3 is 14 amino acids. As DNA, the CDR3 is TGTGCCAGCAGTGACCCCGGGGGGGCGAGAGAGCAGTACTTC. This translates into CASSDPGGAREQYF.

The rearrangement uses TRBV12-5 and TRBJ2-7, with D hard to call. V lost 3 bases and J lost 2, with 11 bases in between. The CDR3 sequence is 14 residues long. Germline CDR1 is LGHNT and CDR2 is FRNRAP. In nucleotides, the CDR3 is TGTGCTAGTGGTTTCTCCCTGGGCCCCTACGAGCAGTACTTC. Amino acids: CASGFSLGPYEQYF. Full variable domain (remainder filled in from reference TRBV12-5 and TRBJ2-7): DARVTQTPRHKVTEMGQEVTMRCQPILGHNTVFWYRQTMMQGLELLAYFRNRAPLDDSGMPKDRFSAEMPDATLATLKIQPSEPRDSAVYFCASGFSLGPYEQYFGPGTRLTVT.

This sequence joins TRBV4-1 and TRBJ1-6, with D perhaps matching TRBD1 (5 bases). In germline, CDR1 is MGHRA, CDR2 YSYEKL. With 3 bases removed from V and 6 bases from J, the gap between germline ends came to 15 bases. The CDR3 is made up of 16 amino acids. The DNA for the CDR3 is TGCGCCAGCAGCCACGGGTCGGGGGGTCGTAATTCACCCCTCCACTTT. Translating it yields CASSHGSGGRNSPLHF.